This record concerns one T cell receptor beta chain sequence. Other DNA sequences of this sample code for an identical CDR3. Original handling: Reference gene primer amplification gave nucleated cell count estimates. The data were produced by immunoSEQ multiplex PCR, yet TCRdb's version contains in-frame clones alone and is incomplete. D and trimming come from the DNA, and the V and J calls and clone size come from that table. The sample includes 350,000 to 400,000 clones, 70% to 90% of them seen just once. These data come from a study of blood T cell repertoires in COVID-19. Germline V lookup: CDR1 LGHDT, CDR2 YNNKEL (reference sequence). Germline trimming cut 1 base from V and 0 bases from J; bases unmatched to any gene: 1. CDR3 length equals 15 residues. Participants had their cohort set by participant-reported clinical history.

The chain employs TRBV3-1 (or the pseudogene TRBV3-2) and TRBJ2-7, with 9 bases matching TRBD2. This sequence was found in a man aged 40-49 years in a cohort exposed to, infected with or recovered from COVID-19 (not recorded which). Sequenced sample: PBMCs or T cells enriched from blood (not recorded which). For the CDR3, the DNA is TGTGCCAGCAGCCAAGTTAGCGGGAGCTCCTACGAGCAGTACTTC. Amino acids: CASSQVSGSSYEQYF.